Below, 18 T cell receptor beta chains from the same sample are listed, as sequenced in a study of cytomegalovirus exposure and HLA in healthy donors. With 60 Vbeta and 13 Jbeta primers, the PCR was carried out. Using immunoSEQ multiplex PCR, the repertoire was profiled, and TCRdb retains in-frame clones only, with some absent. The sample holds 150,000 or so clones; about 74% are singletons and the top ten take 2.5% to 3.5%. Sequencing used PBMCs. The receptors shown here come from a male donor in good health and CMV-seronegative.

The V and J genes are TRBV4-1 and TRBJ2-1; D remains ambiguous. Germline CDR1 is MGHRA and CDR2 is YSYEKL. The V and J ends lost 4 bases and 0 bases respectively, with 10 bases between them. CDR3 size: 15 residues. CDR3 DNA: TGCGCCAGCAGCCGCGAGACTTACTCCTACAATGAGCAGTTCTTC. This encodes CASSRETYSYNEQFF.

The chain joins TRBV6-4 to TRBJ2-1, with a tentative D call TRBD2 (5 bases). The CDR3 consists of 14 residues. In germline, CDR1 is MRHNA, CDR2 SNTAGT. V was trimmed by 0 bases and J by 3 bases, leaving 6 bases between them. The CDR3, as DNA: TGTGCCAGCAGTGACTCCCGGGACTACAATGAGCAGTTCTTC. Translated: CASSDSRDYNEQFF.

Concerning this clone: Other DNA sequences from this sample encode an identical CDR3 as well. The V gene is TRBV5-1, the J gene TRBJ1-5; D is ambiguous. The CDR3 length is 13 residues. V lost 0 bases to trimming and J lost 4 bases, with 5 bases between them. From germline, CDR1 is SGHRS and CDR2 YFSETQ. The CDR3: CASSLAGNQPQHF. DNA of the CDR3: TGCGCCAGCAGCTTGGCGGGGAATCAGCCCCAGCATTTT.

The chain is built from TRBV7-8 and TRBJ1-5; D is unresolved. With 7 bases removed from V and 3 bases from J, the gap between germline ends came to 19 bases. In germline, CDR1 is SGHVS, CDR2 FQNEAQ. The CDR3 runs 16 residues. The CDR3 loop reads CASTPRMGSYNQPQHF. The CDR3 DNA sequence: TGTGCCAGCACCCCCAGGATGGGTTCTTACAATCAGCCCCAGCATTTT.

The chain joins TRBV6-1 to TRBJ1-2; weak D call: TRBD1 (6 bases). CDR3 size: 14 residues. The V and J ends lost 5 bases and 10 bases respectively, with 20 bases between them. Looked up from germline, CDR1 is MNHNS and CDR2 is SASEGT. CDR3 region: CASSTLESGAYYTF. CDR3 bases: TGTGCCAGCAGTACCCTAGAGTCAGGGGCGTACTACACCTTC.

The CDR3 bases are TGTGCCAGCGGACAGGCCTGGTATGGCTACACCTTC. Its translation: CASGQAWYGYTF. V is TRBV6-5 and J is TRBJ1-2, with 7 nucleotides matching TRBD1. V gave up 8 bases and J gave up 5 bases; unmatched junction bases: 5. This CDR3 region has 12 residues. Per germline, CDR1 MNHEY and CDR2 SVGAGI.

The genes are TRBV5-6 and TRBJ1-2, with TRBD1 identical over 8 bases. The V and J ends lost 4 bases and 5 bases, in that order; junction bases with no gene match: 10. CDR3 length: 15 residues. Germline values: CDR1 SGHDT, CDR2 YYEEEE. The CDR3: CASSGRADRAYGYTF. The DNA of the CDR3 is TGTGCCAGCAGCGGGAGAGCGGACAGGGCATATGGCTACACCTTC.

The chain couples TRBV6-1 to TRBJ2-2; 8 bases are shared with TRBD2. After removal of 0 bases from V and 4 bases from J, the junction contained 7 bases not matched to a gene. Germline CDR1 reads MNHNS; CDR2 reads SASEGT. This CDR3 has 17 residues. The CDR3 loop is CASSEAFGGVGTGELFF. The CDR3, as DNA: TGTGCCAGCAGTGAAGCGTTCGGGGGGGTCGGCACCGGGGAGCTGTTTTTT.

V is TRBV7-9 and J is TRBJ1-6; tentative D call: TRBD1 (5 bases). From germline, CDR1 is SEHNR and CDR2 FQNEAQ (reference sequence). CDR3 length: 13 amino acids. The ends were cut back, 5 bases at V and 10 bases at J, with 12 bases in the middle. CDR3 amino acids: CASSPRGWSPLHF. The CDR3 region has the DNA TGTGCCAGCAGCCCTCGGGGGTGGTCACCCCTCCACTTT.

The chain has TRBV4-2 and TRBJ2-3; 7 positions agree with TRBD2. The CDR3 loop spans 16 amino acids. The trim removed 0 bases at V and 4 bases at J, leaving 7 bases unmatched. Germline values: CDR1 LGHNA, CDR2 YNFKEQ. The CDR3 DNA follows: TGTGCCAGCAGCCAAGAAAATAGGCTAGCGGCAGATACGCAGTATTTT. Its translation is CASSQENRLAADTQYF.

The chain combines TRBV4-1 with TRBJ2-5, with D tentatively TRBD2 (7 bases). The better agreement between TRBJ2-7 and the DNA end casts doubt on the J call. CDR1 is MGHRA, CDR2 YSYEKL, per germline. The CDR3 runs to 15 residues. The CDR3 is CASSPGGGSSYEQYF. The CDR3 DNA sequence: TGCGCCAGCAGCCCGGGCGGGGGCAGCTCCTACGAGCAGTACTTC.

The gene calls are TRBV5-1 and TRBJ2-7, with a possible D match to TRBD2 (7 bases). CDR1 and CDR2 from the germline V gene are SGHRS and YFSETQ. Deletions cut 0 bases from V and 0 bases from J, with 13 bases between. The CDR3 is 16 amino acids. In DNA form, the CDR3 reads TGCGCCAGCAGCTTGGCCTGGGGGGGCGCCTCCTACGAGCAGTACTTC. Protein sequence: CASSLAWGGASYEQYF.

The rearrangement links TRBV28 to TRBJ2-2; D unresolved. This CDR3 is 15 amino acids long. The V end was cut by 7 bases, the J end by 2 bases, with 14 bases between. The germline V gene encodes CDR1 MDHEN and CDR2 SYDVKM. DNA of the CDR3: TGTGCCAGCACTTCGGTGGCGGCAAACACCGGGGAGCTGTTTTTT. Encoded protein: CASTSVAANTGELFF.

J is TRBJ2-4 and V is TRBV6-1; 7 nucleotides match TRBD2. The V and J ends lost 4 bases and 5 bases, in that order; junction bases with no gene match: 5. The CDR3 length is 14 residues. Germline V CDR1 and CDR2: MNHNS, SASEGT. This CDR3 reads CASSVGGRENIQYF. CDR3 in DNA: TGTGCCAGCAGTGTGGGAGGGAGGGAAAACATTCAGTACTTC.

This clone was observed a single time. The CDR3 spells CASSQVGSGSRDGGSYNEQFF. DNA of the CDR3: TGCGCCAGCAGCCAAGTCGGCTCCGGGAGCAGAGACGGGGGCTCCTACAATGAGCAGTTCTTC. The gene calls are TRBV4-3 and TRBJ2-1; tentative D call: TRBD2 (6 bases). Looked up from germline, CDR1 is LGHNA and CDR2 is YSLEER. Trimming removed 1 base at V and 0 bases at J, with 25 bases between. The CDR3 totals 21 residues.

The rearrangement links TRBV27 to TRBJ1-5; 8 bases are a match to TRBD1. The CDR3 runs to 14 residues. The J segment lost 6 bases and the V segment lost 2 bases, leaving 3 bases of the junction unmatched. The germline gives CDR1 MNHEY, CDR2 SMNVEV (reference sequence). CDR3 residues: CASSLVGQAQPQHF. The CDR3 DNA sequence: TGTGCCAGCAGTTTAGTGGGACAGGCTCAGCCCCAGCATTTT.

The V gene is TRBV19, the J gene TRBJ1-3; D perhaps matches TRBD1 (5 bases). Germline-derived CDR1 and CDR2 are LNHDA and SQIVND (reference sequence). This CDR3 has 15 residues. The V gene lost 8 bases and the J gene lost 0 bases, with 14 bases spanning the gap. CDR3 amino acids: CASFGGAFSGNTIYF. CDR3 nucleotides: TGTGCCAGTTTCGGGGGTGCTTTCTCTGGAAACACCATATATTTT.

The rearrangement links TRBV5-1 to TRBJ2-5, with 9 bases matching TRBD2. This CDR3 is built from 14 residues. Germline CDR1 SGHRS, CDR2 YFSETQ. The chain's CDR3 is CSTAASGAQETQYF. CDR3 DNA: TGCTCCACAGCGGCTAGCGGGGCCCAAGAGACCCAGTACTTC.